This TCR beta chain was sequenced during a study of T cells in Graves' hyperthyroidism and ophthalmopathy (dated by TCRdb to between 2017 and 2020). In the study overall: Peripheral blood was sampled at the time of initial diagnosis, prior to any treatment. The paper reports TCR Vbeta CDR3 sequencing of over 120 peripheral blood samples: over 40 ophthalmopathy, fewer than 80 hyperthyroidism and approximately 17 progressor patients. The 100 discovery patients were divided at random into training and test sets in a 7:3 ratio. After sampling, hyperthyroidism patients received methimazole starting at 30 mg daily, and ophthalmopathy patients received high-dose intravenous methylprednisolone. An independent validation cohort of under 20 hyperthyroidism patients and 17 patients who later progressed to ophthalmopathy tested prospective prediction of ophthalmopathy. Thyroid tissue and blood T-cell repertoires from six or seven Graves' hyperthyroidism patients were also compared in the study. To identify distinguishing TCR V-J signatures, a discovery cohort of 100 patients was used, comprising under 45 with Graves' ophthalmopathy and around 60 with stable Graves' hyperthyroidism. Study-wide findings and limitations: No statistical method was used to fix the sample size in advance, and group allocation was not hidden from the investigators. In validation, the model predicted progression to ophthalmopathy a median of around six months before onset, with 65% to 71% sensitivity and 72.22% specificity. Most expanded thyroid clonotypes (frequency above 0.001) were also detected in blood, a finding suggesting that blood repertoires may reflect thyroid immune responses. A 13 V-J signature model separated ophthalmopathy from stable hyperthyroidism, with around 90% sensitivity and 81% to 83% specificity in cross-validation and 80%/75% in testing.

The CDR3 sequence holds 13 residues, the cysteine and phenylalanine included. The entry retains the CDR3 DNA only, 39 bases that are in frame from base 1. The CDR1 and CDR2 encoded by the germline V gene (reference sequence) are DFQATT and SNEGSKA. Trimming takes 6 bases off V and 3 bases off J; junction bases not matched to a gene: 8. TCR beta CDR3 regions were amplified from RNA transcripts. The first round of RT-PCR for the TCR CDR3 was performed with the HTBI primer set and the Qiagen OneStep RT-PCR kit. A second multiplex PCR round built the libraries, followed by size selection and purification. Paired-end sequencing of the libraries was performed with 100 bp reads on an Illumina HiSeq2000. In the source study's methods: SOAPnuke was used to process the raw data, removing reads that contained adapters or uncalled bases, had a mean Phred below 15, or lacked an exact match to the constant primer or identifier. COPE v1.2.5 was used to merge high-quality paired reads, and clonotypes were defined as unique nucleotide sequences. Clonotypes were aligned to IMGT TRBV, TRBD and TRBJ reference segments using MiTCR v1.1. The analysis included only V-J combinations with a frequency above 0.0001, which together covered 99.2% of the repertoires. A TCS score was defined as the ratio between F50 (clonal expansion) and ExV (chaos), using BLOSUM62-based TCRdist between CDR3 peptides within each V-J. Welch's t-statistics and random forest reduced 500 to 650 V-J features to roughly 13, which were used in a naive Bayes classifier (R e1071). Thyroid-blood repertoire similarity was quantified with the Morisita-Horn index. The public reads were run again by TCRdb, first through fastp at Q25 and then through MiXCR, and only productive beta chains were kept. Under each unique CDR3 protein, matching rows form one entry showing the most common genes and DNA. In this record, the V and J calls reflect TCRdb's handling and not the investigators' own analysis. This sample lists about 610,000 distinct CDR3 sequences; 14% to 15% were detected once. Around 4% of the sample belongs to the ten largest clones.

As concerns this clonotype: The clone's antigen remains unknown. The sample holds no much larger clone one base away, and base qualities are not on file.

Ophthalmopathy patients had moderately to severely active disease, Clinical Activity Score of at least 3, NOSPECS grade of at least 4, and duration under 3 months. Patients with uncontrolled infections, other autoimmune diseases, pregnancy or lactation were excluded. Diagnoses were established on the basis of clinical symptoms, serum thyroxine and TRAb, thyroid ultrasound, and orbital computed tomography. PBMCs were isolated from approximately 10 ml of fresh peripheral blood by Ficoll-Paque density gradient centrifugation. Total RNA was extracted using Trizol reagent, and RNA quality was assessed on an Agilent 2100 Bioanalyzer.

The sample comprised blood. This TCR came from a woman between 40 and 55 years old with Graves' ophthalmopathy. Recombination connected TRBV20-1 to TRBJ2-7; TRBD2 matches 7 bases in the middle. The sequenced DNA is TGCAGTGCCCCCCGAGGCGGGAGCTACGAGCAGTACTTC. Translated, this is CSAPRGGSYEQYF.